The rows below give T cell receptor beta chains drawn from one sample of a study of blood T cell repertoires in COVID-19. The protocol was immunoSEQ multiplex PCR, while the TCRdb copy is restricted to in-frame clones and leaves out a portion. The table shows tens of thousands of clones, with about 90% occurring only once. The sequencing input was peripheral blood. Receptors were obtained from a human donor in a cohort sampled during active COVID-19. Each CDR3 is given with its conserved first and last residue. The order of the fields is V gene, D gene, J gene, CDR3 protein, CDR3 DNA. D genes are given only for firm matches.

V: TRBV9; D: TRBD1; J: TRBJ1-2; CDR3: CASTGTGVVNYGYTF; DNA: TGTGCCAGCACAGGGACAGGGGTAGTTAACTATGGCTACACCTTC
V: TRBV28; D: TRBD1; J: TRBJ1-4; CDR3: CASSPPDRGEKLFF; DNA: TGTGCCAGCAGTCCGCCGGACAGGGGCGAAAAACTGTTTTTT
V: TRBV5-8; D: -; J: TRBJ2-7; CDR3: CASSLVEGEQYF; DNA: TGTGCCAGCAGCTTGGTGGAGGGCGAGCAGTACTTC
V: TRBV5-5; D: TRBD1; J: TRBJ2-7; CDR3: CASNSGQGFPYEQYF; DNA: TGTGCCAGCAACTCAGGACAGGGGTTTCCCTACGAGCAGTACTTC
V: TRBV5-1; D: TRBD1; J: TRBJ1-1; CDR3: CASSPRTGRGGNTEAFF; DNA: TGCGCCAGCAGCCCTCGGACAGGGCGTGGGGGGAACACTGAAGCTTTCTTT
V: TRBV2; D: -; J: TRBJ1-3; CDR3: CASRKTATHSGNTIYF; DNA: TGTGCCAGCAGAAAGACAGCCACCCACTCTGGAAACACCATATATTTT
V: TRBV6-5; D: -; J: TRBJ2-7; CDR3: CASHLGDEQYF; DNA: TGTGCCAGCCACCTCGGGGACGAGCAGTACTTC
V: TRBV27; D: -; J: TRBJ2-7; CDR3: CASSLNPGQRNPYEQYF; DNA: TGTGCCAGCAGTTTAAATCCCGGACAGCGAAACCCTTACGAGCAGTACTTC
V: TRBV10-3; D: -; J: TRBJ1-2; CDR3: CAISESRRQGLEGYTF; DNA: TGTGCCATCAGTGAGTCGAGACGGCAGGGGTTGGAAGGCTACACCTTC
V: TRBV11-2; D: -; J: TRBJ1-6; CDR3: CASSLDPGRPLHF; DNA: TGTGCCAGCAGCTTAGATCCGGGGAGACCCCTCCACTTT